Below are 18 T cell receptor beta chains sequenced from a single sample in a study of radiation and T cells in renal cell carcinoma. Time point indicated: blood 4 weeks post-SBRT, at nephrectomy. Treatment of the sample: 15 Gy SBRT to primary tumor, nephrectomy 4 weeks later. The protocol was immunoSEQ multiplex PCR, while the TCRdb copy is restricted to in-frame clones and leaves out a portion. The top ten clones hold approximately 6.8% of a sample with roughly 61,000 clones, roughly 80% of them seen once. The material sequenced was blood, taken from a patient whose treatment included radiotherapy and nephrectomy. These receptors were collected from a man aged 55-75 years with renal cell carcinoma.

J is TRBJ1-3 and V is TRBV7-2; D call uncertain. The CDR3 sequence is 13 residues long. Per germline, CDR1 SGHTA and CDR2 FQGNSA. V was pared by 1 base and J by 3 bases, with 4 bases between. This CDR3 is CASSLGYGNTIYF. Written as DNA, the CDR3 is TGTGCCAGCAGCTTAGGATATGGAAACACCATATATTTT. Variable domain in full (rest from reference TRBV7-2 and TRBJ1-3): GAGVSQSPSNKVTEKGKDVELRCDPISGHTALYWYRQSLGQGLEFLIYFQGNSAPDKSGLPSDRFSAERTGGSVSTLTIQRTQQEDSAVYLCASSLGYGNTIYFGEGSWLTVV.

This chain uses TRBV29-1 with TRBJ1-6; 7 positions match TRBD1. Per germline, CDR1 SQVTM and CDR2 ANQGSEA. The CDR3 is 13 residues long. The trim removed 6 bases at V and 5 bases at J, leaving 4 bases unmatched. CDR3 DNA: TGCAGCGTACAGACAGGGAATAATTCACCCCTCCACTTT. Translation: CSVQTGNNSPLHF. Full variable domain (rest looked up from reference TRBV29-1 and TRBJ1-6): SAVISQKPSRDICQRGTSLTIQCQVDSQVTMMFWYRQQPGQSLTLIATANQGSEATYESGFVIDKFPISRPNLTFSTLTVSNMSPEDSSIYLCSVQTGNNSPLHFGNGTRLTVT.

The gene calls are TRBV12-5 and TRBJ2-3, with D possibly TRBD1 on 5 matching bases. The germline gives CDR1 LGHNT, CDR2 FRNRAP. The CDR3 totals 16 residues. V lost 1 base and J lost 4, with 15 bases in between. Here the CDR3 DNA reads TGTGCTAGTGGTTTGGACGCGGTAGGGGCGGCAGATACGCAGTATTTT. Amino acid sequence: CASGLDAVGAADTQYF.

The V gene is TRBV18, the J gene TRBJ2-7; 7 bases are a match to TRBD1. The CDR3 contains 17 residues. The V segment lost 0 bases and the J segment 1 base; nucleotides outside the gene matches: 9. The germline V gene has CDR1 KGHSH and CDR2 LQKENI. The chain's CDR3 is CASSPPTAGGISYEQYF. CDR3 in DNA: TGTGCCAGCTCACCACCGACGGCAGGGGGAATTTCCTACGAGCAGTACTTC.

This chain connects TRBV30 to TRBJ1-1; D is possibly TRBD1 (5 bases). There are 13 residues in the CDR3. V lost 4 bases to trimming and J lost 2 bases, with 11 bases between them. Germline CDR1 is GTSNPN and CDR2 is SVGIG (reference sequence). The CDR3 is CAWTRDFNTEAFF. CDR3 nucleotides: TGTGCCTGGACCCGGGACTTTAACACTGAAGCTTTCTTT.

This chain joins TRBV27 and TRBJ2-1, with 16 nucleotides matching TRBD2. The CDR3 has 20 amino acids. Looked up from germline, CDR1 is MNHEY and CDR2 is SMNVEV (reference sequence). V gave up 6 bases and J gave up 3 bases; unmatched junction bases: 14. The CDR3 region is CASRTIPGLAGGGLYNEQFF. The CDR3 DNA reads as TGTGCCAGCAGAACCATCCCGGGACTAGCGGGGGGGGGCCTCTACAATGAGCAGTTCTTC.

The chain is built from TRBV10-3 and TRBJ2-7, with 10 bases identical to TRBD1. The CDR3 runs to 13 residues. Germline V CDR1 and CDR2: ENHRY, SYGVKD. V dropped 10 bases and J dropped 2; count of bases not matched to a gene: 5. In DNA, the CDR3 is TGTGCCACCGGGACAGGGGCAACCTACGAGCAGTACTTC. It specifies CATGTGATYEQYF.

The chain recombines TRBV11-2 with TRBJ2-3; D uncertain. Germline V gene sequence: CDR1 SGHAT, CDR2 FQNNGV. The CDR3 has 13 residues. V lost 5 bases to trimming and J lost 9 bases, with 15 bases between them. CDR3 protein: CASSADLSGTQYF. The CDR3 DNA is TGTGCCAGCAGCGCTGACTTGTCCGGGACGCAGTATTTT.

In this sample, this clone turned up once. The rearrangement uses TRBV7-8 and TRBJ2-3; D remains unclear. From germline, CDR1 is SGHVS and CDR2 FQNEAQ. V lost 3 bases and J lost 6, with 16 bases in between. The CDR3 sequence is 15 residues long. DNA of the CDR3: TGTGCCAGCAGCTTGTATCTCCCAGGAGAGGATACGCAGTATTTT. Translating it yields CASSLYLPGEDTQYF.

The chain carries TRBV5-1 and TRBJ2-1; tentatively, D is TRBD1 or TRBD2 (5 bases each). V lost 3 bases and J lost 5, with 12 bases in between. Germline lookup yields CDR1 SGHRS and CDR2 YFSETQ. The CDR3 totals 14 residues. CDR3 in amino acids: CASSYQRTNNEQFF. The DNA of the CDR3 is TGCGCCAGCAGCTACCAGCGGACAAACAATGAGCAGTTCTTC.

The chain carries TRBV7-2 and TRBJ2-5; D remains ambiguous. Germline V gene sequence: CDR1 SGHTA, CDR2 FQGNSA. V was pared by 2 bases and J by 3 bases, with 13 bases between. There are 15 residues in the CDR3. CDR3 loop: CASSLRSAPEETQYF. The CDR3 DNA reads TGTGCCAGCAGCTTACGGTCAGCGCCTGAAGAGACCCAGTACTTC.

This clone showed up just once. V is TRBV5-1 and J is TRBJ1-2; no clear D gene. The CDR3 is 13 residues long. Trimming shortened V by 4 bases and J by 3 bases, and 10 bases separated the two germline ends. Germline V gene data show CDR1 as SGHRS and CDR2 as YFSETQ. The CDR3 sequence: CASSPDVYYGYTF. The DNA of the CDR3 is TGCGCCAGCAGCCCAGACGTCTACTATGGCTACACCTTC.

The V gene is TRBV4-2, the J gene TRBJ1-4; tentatively, D is TRBD1 (6 bases). This CDR3 has 16 amino acids. V was pared by 2 bases and J by 0 bases, with 10 bases between. The germline V gene has CDR1 LGHNA and CDR2 YNFKEQ. The CDR3 spells CASSQRTATTNEKLFF. For the CDR3, the DNA is TGTGCCAGCAGCCAAAGGACAGCTACAACTAATGAAAAACTGTTTTTT.

The sample holds a few counts of this clone. The V gene is TRBV19, the J gene TRBJ1-4; D perhaps matches TRBD1 (6 bases). The CDR3 runs 14 residues. The V and J ends lost 4 bases and 7 bases respectively, with 13 bases between them. Germline V gene lookup returns CDR1 LNHDA and CDR2 SQIVND (reference sequence). CDR3 coding DNA: TGTGCCAGTAGTACGGGACAACGGGGTGAAAAACTGTTTTTT. Translated: CASSTGQRGEKLFF.

The genes are TRBV27 and TRBJ2-2; D is undetermined. Trimming shortened V by 1 base and J by 7 bases, and 7 bases separated the two germline ends. The CDR3 totals 13 residues. CDR1 is MNHEY and CDR2 is SMNVEV in the germline V gene (reference sequence). CDR3 in DNA: TGTGCCAGCAGTTTATGGGGTGTCGGGGAGCTGTTTTTT. Protein: CASSLWGVGELFF.

The V and J genes are TRBV11-3 and TRBJ1-1, with D unclear. V lost 1 base and J lost 0, with 9 bases in between. The CDR3 sequence is 15 residues long. Germline V CDR1 and CDR2: SGHNT, YENEEA. The CDR3 nucleotides read TGTGCCAGCAGCTTAGGATGGAACTTGAACACTGAAGCTTTCTTT. This encodes CASSLGWNLNTEAFF.

This rearrangement joins TRBV6-6 to TRBJ1-6, with 7 bases that match TRBD1. Unmatched junction bases numbered 3, after V lost 2 bases and J lost 5 bases. This CDR3 has 15 amino acids. CDR1 and CDR2 from the germline V gene are MNHNY and SVGAGI (reference sequence). CDR3 loop: CASSYGDRDNSPLHF. The CDR3 bases are TGTGCCAGCAGTTACGGGGACAGAGATAATTCACCCCTCCACTTT.

The chain recombines TRBV7-6 with TRBJ2-5; 7 bases align to TRBD2. Trimming took 5 bases from V and 7 from J; bases not matched to a gene: 7. The CDR3 has 13 amino acids. Germline CDR1 is SGHVS and CDR2 is FNYEAQ. CDR3 loop: CASSPGGFGTQYF. In DNA form, the CDR3 reads TGTGCCAGCAGCCCCGGGGGGTTTGGGACCCAGTACTTC.